Listed here are 11 T cell receptor beta chains from one sample, sequenced in a study of T cell repertoires in ileal Crohn's disease. Sequencing used immunoSEQ multiplex PCR; TCRdb keeps in-frame clones, though not all of them. Of 9,600 or so clones detected, less than 85% appear once; the ten largest clones hold 25%. The sample was ileal tissue. These receptors originate from an adult with Crohn's disease.

This clone came up once. V gene TRBV29-1 combines with J gene TRBJ1-5, with TRBD1 matching over 9 bases. Germline CDR1 is SQVTM and CDR2 is ANQGSEA. The junction had 7 bases not matched to a gene; V was cut back by 3 bases and J by 7 bases. The CDR3 length is 14 residues. The CDR3 loop reads CSVDVGQGGQPQHF. The CDR3 DNA sequence: TGCAGCGTTGACGTGGGACAGGGAGGCCAGCCCCAGCATTTT.

The V gene is TRBV6-4, the J gene TRBJ2-2; D might be TRBD2 (6 bases). Trimming stripped 4 bases from V and 7 bases from J, with 7 bases between. CDR1 is MRHNA and CDR2 is SNTAGT in the germline V gene. The CDR3 runs to 12 residues. CDR3 bases: TGTGCCAGCAGTGTCGGGGGCGGGGAGCTGTTTTTT. Encoded protein: CASSVGGGELFF.

The chain recombines TRBV7-9 with TRBJ2-5, with TRBD1 identical over 9 bases. The CDR3 is made up of 15 amino acids. Germline-derived CDR1 and CDR2 are SEHNR and FQNEAQ (reference sequence). The V and J ends lost 3 bases and 5 bases, in that order; junction bases with no gene match: 7. CDR3 nucleotides: TGTGCCAGCAGCTTTCAACAGGGGGCCTCGGAGACCCAGTACTTC. Translated, it gives CASSFQQGASETQYF.

CDR3 sequence reads: CATSRAPNRGVQQPQHF. The CDR3 nucleotides read TGTGCCACCAGCAGAGCCCCTAACAGGGGAGTACAGCAGCCCCAGCATTTT. The chain is built from TRBV15 and TRBJ1-5; 7 bases map to TRBD1. The length of the CDR3 is 17 residues. Germline loops: CDR1 LNHNV, CDR2 YYDKDF (reference sequence). Trimming at V came to 1 base and at J to 7 bases, leaving 13 bases not matched to a gene. The full variable domain, its missing parts supplied by reference TRBV15 and TRBJ1-5, is DAMVIQNPRYQVTQFGKPVTLSCSQTLNHNVMYWYQQKSSQAPKLLFHYYDKDFNNEADTPDNFQSRRPNTSFCFLDIRSPGLGDTAMYLCATSRAPNRGVQQPQHFGDGTRLSIL.

This clone has more than one count but fewer than ten. The J gene is TRBJ2-1, the V gene TRBV5-8; D is possibly TRBD2 (5 bases). The CDR3 has 15 residues. The V and J ends lost 0 bases and 4 bases respectively, with 11 bases between them. Per the germline V gene, CDR1 is SGHTS and CDR2 is YDEGEE. The CDR3 is CASSLEVGSYNEQFF. Here the CDR3 DNA reads TGTGCCAGCAGCTTGGAAGTAGGGAGTTACAATGAGCAGTTCTTC.

This chain uses TRBV6-1 with TRBJ1-3; D uncertain. V gave up 6 bases and J gave up 4 bases, with 13 bases separating them. The CDR3 length is 14 residues. Per the germline V gene, CDR1 is MNHNS and CDR2 is SASEGT. The CDR3 nucleotides are TGTGCCAGCAGCGACCCGACGGGAGGAAACACCATATATTTT. Protein: CASSDPTGGNTIYF.

This chain connects TRBV7-9 to TRBJ1-1, with TRBD1 matching 8 bases. This CDR3 is built from 13 residues. CDR1 is SEHNR, CDR2 FQNEAQ, per germline (reference sequence). The V segment lost 2 bases and the J segment 10 bases; nucleotides outside the gene matches: 6. The CDR3 protein is CASSLIAGGLAFF. The CDR3 DNA reads TGTGCCAGCAGCTTAATCGCAGGGGGCTTAGCTTTCTTT.

This rearrangement joins TRBV2 to TRBJ1-4; D unresolved. The V end lost 6 bases, the J end lost 13 bases, and 21 bases lay between the germline ends. The CDR3 has 14 amino acids. Germline assignment: CDR1 SNHLY and CDR2 FYNNEI. The DNA for the CDR3 is TGTGCCAGCAGGGACCCGACTGCCGGGAGTGGACTGTTTTTT. Protein product: CASRDPTAGSGLFF. The full variable domain, rest sourced from reference TRBV2 and TRBJ1-4, is EPEVTQTPSHQVTQMGQEVILRCVPISNHLYFYWYRQILGQKVEFLVSFYNNEISEKSEIFDDQFSVERPDGSNFTLKIRSTKLEDSAMYFCASRDPTAGSGLFFGSGTQLSVL.

The chain employs TRBV30 and TRBJ1-1, with D possibly being TRBD1 (5 bases). V gave up 3 bases and J gave up 1 base, with 15 bases separating them. The V gene's germline CDR1 is GTSNPN and CDR2 SVGIG (reference sequence). CDR3 length equals 15 residues. CDR3 sequence reads: CAWSSPDNPNTEAFF. Here the CDR3 DNA reads TGTGCCTGGAGCTCCCCGGACAACCCGAACACTGAAGCTTTCTTT.

This rearrangement joins TRBV11-2 to TRBJ2-3, with TRBD1 matching 7 bases. The CDR3 is made up of 15 amino acids. The junction had 6 bases not matched to a gene; V was cut back by 5 bases and J by 1 base. The germline V gene has CDR1 SGHAT and CDR2 FQNNGV. CDR3 coding DNA: TGTGCCAGCAGCAAAGTTCAGGGGGGCACAGATACGCAGTATTTT. This gives the protein CASSKVQGGTDTQYF.

The chain uses TRBV28 and TRBJ1-6, with a tentative D call TRBD1 (5 bases). Germline V gene lookup returns CDR1 MDHEN and CDR2 SYDVKM. The CDR3 is 16 amino acids. Trimming left V 1 base short and J 7 bases short, with 14 bases between. CDR3 DNA sequence: TGTGCCAGCAGTTTATCTGGGGCTGGCGGCAATTCACCCCTCCACTTT. Protein product: CASSLSGAGGNSPLHF.